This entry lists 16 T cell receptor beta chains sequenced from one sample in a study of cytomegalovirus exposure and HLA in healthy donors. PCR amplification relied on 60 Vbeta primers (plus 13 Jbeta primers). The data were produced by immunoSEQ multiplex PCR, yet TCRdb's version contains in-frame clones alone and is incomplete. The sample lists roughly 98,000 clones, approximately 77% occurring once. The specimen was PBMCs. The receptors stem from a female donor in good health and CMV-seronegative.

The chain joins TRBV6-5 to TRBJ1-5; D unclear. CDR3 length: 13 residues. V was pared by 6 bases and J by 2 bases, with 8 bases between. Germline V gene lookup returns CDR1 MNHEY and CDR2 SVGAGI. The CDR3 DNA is TGTGCCAGCAGCAACCAGGGCAATCAGCCCCAGCATTTT. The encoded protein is CASSNQGNQPQHF.

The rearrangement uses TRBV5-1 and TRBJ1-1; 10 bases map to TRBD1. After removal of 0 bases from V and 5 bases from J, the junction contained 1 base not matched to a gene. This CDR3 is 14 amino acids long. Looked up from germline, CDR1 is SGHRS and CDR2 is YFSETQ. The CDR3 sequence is CASSLGDRGTEAFF. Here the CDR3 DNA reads TGCGCCAGCAGCTTGGGGGACAGGGGAACTGAAGCTTTCTTT.

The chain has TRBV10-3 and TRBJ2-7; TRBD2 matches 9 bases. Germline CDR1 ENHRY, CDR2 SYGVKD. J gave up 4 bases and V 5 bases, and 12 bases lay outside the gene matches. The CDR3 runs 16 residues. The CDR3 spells CAISPPRGTSLYEQYF. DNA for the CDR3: TGTGCCATCAGTCCCCCCAGGGGGACTAGCCTGTACGAGCAGTACTTC.

The CDR3 DNA reads as TGTGCCTGGAGCGACGACATAGATGGCTACACCTTC. It translates to CAWSDDIDGYTF. The V call is TRBV30, the J call TRBJ1-2, with D unresolved. The V gene's germline CDR1 is GTSNPN and CDR2 SVGIG (reference sequence). V dropped 3 bases and J dropped 6 bases, with 11 bases sitting between them. This CDR3 comprises 12 residues.

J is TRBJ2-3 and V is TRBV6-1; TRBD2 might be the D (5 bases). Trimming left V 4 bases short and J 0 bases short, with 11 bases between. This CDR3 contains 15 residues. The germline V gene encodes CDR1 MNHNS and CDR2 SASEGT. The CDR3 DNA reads TGTGCCAGCAGTGCGAGCGGTTTTAGCACAGATACGCAGTATTTT. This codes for CASSASGFSTDTQYF.

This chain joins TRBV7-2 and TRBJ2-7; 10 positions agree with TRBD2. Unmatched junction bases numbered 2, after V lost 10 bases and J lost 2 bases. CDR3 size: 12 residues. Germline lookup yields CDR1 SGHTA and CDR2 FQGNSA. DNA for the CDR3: TGTGCCACTAGCGGGAGTACCTACGAGCAGTACTTC. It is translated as CATSGSTYEQYF.

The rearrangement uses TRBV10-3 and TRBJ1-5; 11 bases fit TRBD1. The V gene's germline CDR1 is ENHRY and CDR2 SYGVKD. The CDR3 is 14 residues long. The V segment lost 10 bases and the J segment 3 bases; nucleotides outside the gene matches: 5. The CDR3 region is CATGTGGNNQPQHF. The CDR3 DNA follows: TGTGCCACCGGGACAGGGGGTAACAATCAGCCCCAGCATTTT.

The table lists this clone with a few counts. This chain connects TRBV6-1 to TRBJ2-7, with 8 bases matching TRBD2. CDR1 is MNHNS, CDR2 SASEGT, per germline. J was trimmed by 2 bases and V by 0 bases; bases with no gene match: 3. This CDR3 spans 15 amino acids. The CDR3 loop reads CASSEAAGGPYEQYF. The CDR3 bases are TGTGCCAGCAGTGAAGCTGCGGGGGGCCCCTACGAGCAGTACTTC.

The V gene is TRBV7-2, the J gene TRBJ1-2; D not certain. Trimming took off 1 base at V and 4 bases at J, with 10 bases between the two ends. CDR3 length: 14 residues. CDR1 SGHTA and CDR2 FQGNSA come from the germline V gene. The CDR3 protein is CASSLDSSSYGYTF. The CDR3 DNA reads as TGTGCCAGCAGCTTAGACAGTTCCTCCTATGGCTACACCTTC.

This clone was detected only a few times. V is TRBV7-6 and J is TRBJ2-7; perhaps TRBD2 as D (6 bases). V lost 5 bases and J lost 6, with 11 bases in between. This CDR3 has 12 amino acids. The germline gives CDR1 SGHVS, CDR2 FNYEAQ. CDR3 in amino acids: CASSRDGSEQYF. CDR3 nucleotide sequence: TGTGCCAGCAGCCGGGACGGGAGCGAGCAGTACTTC.

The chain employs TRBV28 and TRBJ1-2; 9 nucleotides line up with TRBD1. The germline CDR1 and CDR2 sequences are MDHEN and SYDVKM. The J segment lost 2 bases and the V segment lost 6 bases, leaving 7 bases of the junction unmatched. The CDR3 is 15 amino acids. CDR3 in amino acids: CASRTSGTGNYGYTF. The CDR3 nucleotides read TGTGCCAGCAGGACGTCCGGGACAGGGAACTATGGCTACACCTTC.

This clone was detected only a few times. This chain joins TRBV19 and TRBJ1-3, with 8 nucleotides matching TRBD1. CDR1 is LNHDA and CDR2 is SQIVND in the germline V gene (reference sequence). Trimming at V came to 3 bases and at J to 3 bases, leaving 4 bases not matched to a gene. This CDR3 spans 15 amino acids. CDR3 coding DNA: TGTGCCAGTAGTATCCGCGGACAGGGTGGAAACACCATATATTTT. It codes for CASSIRGQGGNTIYF.

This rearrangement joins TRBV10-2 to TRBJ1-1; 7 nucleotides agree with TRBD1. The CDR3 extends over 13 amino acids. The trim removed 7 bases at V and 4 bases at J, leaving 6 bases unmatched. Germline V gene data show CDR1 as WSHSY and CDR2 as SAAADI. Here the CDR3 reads CASIQGDGTEAFF. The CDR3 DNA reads TGCGCCAGCATCCAGGGGGATGGCACTGAAGCTTTCTTT.

The DNA of the CDR3 is TGTGCCCAAACTCGGGACAGAGAGGACTATGGCTACACCTTC. Protein: CAQTRDREDYGYTF. V and J are TRBV30 and TRBJ1-2, with 7 bases identical to TRBD1. The CDR3 runs 14 residues. Germline CDR1 and CDR2: GTSNPN and SVGIG (reference sequence). Trimming took 8 bases from V and 3 from J; bases not matched to a gene: 12.

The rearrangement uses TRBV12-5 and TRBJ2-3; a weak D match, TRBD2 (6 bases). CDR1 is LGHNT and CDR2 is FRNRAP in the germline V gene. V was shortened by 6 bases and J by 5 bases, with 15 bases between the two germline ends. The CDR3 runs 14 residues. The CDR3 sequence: CASGAEGRGDTQYF. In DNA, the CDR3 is TGTGCTAGTGGGGCGGAGGGCCGAGGAGATACGCAGTATTTT.

CDR3 protein: CASSELSPGANVLTF. The CDR3, as DNA: TGTGCCAGCAGTGAACTGTCCCCTGGGGCCAACGTCCTGACTTTC. The genes are TRBV2 and TRBJ2-6; no clear D. Germline V gene sequence: CDR1 SNHLY, CDR2 FYNNEI. Trimming shortened V by 2 bases and J by 2 bases, and 7 bases separated the two germline ends. The length of the CDR3 is 15 residues.